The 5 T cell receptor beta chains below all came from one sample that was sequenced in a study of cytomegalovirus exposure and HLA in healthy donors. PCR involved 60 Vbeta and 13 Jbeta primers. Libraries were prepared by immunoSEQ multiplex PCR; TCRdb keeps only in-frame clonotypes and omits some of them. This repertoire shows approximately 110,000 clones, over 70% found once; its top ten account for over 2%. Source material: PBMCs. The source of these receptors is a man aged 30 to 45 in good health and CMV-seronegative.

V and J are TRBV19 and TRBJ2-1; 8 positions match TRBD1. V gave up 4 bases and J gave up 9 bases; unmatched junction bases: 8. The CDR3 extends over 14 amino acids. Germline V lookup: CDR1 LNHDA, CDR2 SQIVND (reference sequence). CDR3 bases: TGTGCCAGTAGTACCCGGGACAGGTTGATTGAGCAGTTCTTC. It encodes CASSTRDRLIEQFF. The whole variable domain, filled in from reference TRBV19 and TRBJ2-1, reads DGGITQSPKYLFRKEGQNVTLSCEQNLNHDAMYWYRQDPGQGLRLIYYSQIVNDFQKGDIAEGYSVSREKKESFPLTVTSAQKNPTAFYLCASSTRDRLIEQFFGPGTRLTVL.

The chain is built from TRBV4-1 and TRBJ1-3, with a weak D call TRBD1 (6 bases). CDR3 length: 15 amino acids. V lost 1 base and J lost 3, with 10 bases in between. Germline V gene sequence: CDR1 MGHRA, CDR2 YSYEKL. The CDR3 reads CASSQGDKFGNTIYF. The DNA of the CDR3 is TGCGCCAGCAGCCAAGGGGACAAGTTTGGAAACACCATATATTTT.

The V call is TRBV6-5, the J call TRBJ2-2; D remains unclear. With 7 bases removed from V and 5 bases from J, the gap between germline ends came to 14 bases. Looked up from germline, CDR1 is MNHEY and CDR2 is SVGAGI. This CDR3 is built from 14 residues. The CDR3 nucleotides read TGTGCCAGCACCCTCACCCTACGGACCGGGGAGCTGTTTTTT. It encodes CASTLTLRTGELFF.

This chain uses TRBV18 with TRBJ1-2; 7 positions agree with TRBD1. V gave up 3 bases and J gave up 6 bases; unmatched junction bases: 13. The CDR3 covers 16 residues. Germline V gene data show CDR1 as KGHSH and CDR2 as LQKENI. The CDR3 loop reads CASSPTRPGRGDGYTF. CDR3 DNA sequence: TGTGCCAGCTCACCGACTCGTCCCGGCAGGGGGGATGGCTACACCTTC.

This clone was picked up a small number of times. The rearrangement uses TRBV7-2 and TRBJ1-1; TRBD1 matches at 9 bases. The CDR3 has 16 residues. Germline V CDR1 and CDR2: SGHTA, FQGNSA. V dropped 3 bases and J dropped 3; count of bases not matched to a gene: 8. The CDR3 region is CASSFGTGLQYTEAFF. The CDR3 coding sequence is TGTGCCAGCAGCTTCGGGACAGGGTTACAGTACACTGAAGCTTTCTTT. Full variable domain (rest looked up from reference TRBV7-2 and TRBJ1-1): GAGVSQSPSNKVTEKGKDVELRCDPISGHTALYWYRQSLGQGLEFLIYFQGNSAPDKSGLPSDRFSAERTGGSVSTLTIQRTQQEDSAVYLCASSFGTGLQYTEAFFGQGTRLTVV.